These T cell receptor beta chains were read from a single sample in a study of T cell responses to AZD1222 COVID-19 vaccine. Clones were read by immunoSEQ multiplex PCR, and TCRdb kept only the in-frame ones, dropping some. The repertoire has approximately 200,000 clones, about 86% of them found once; the top ten carry more than 7%. The sample here was peripheral blood, taken on day 0 of AZD1222 vaccination. The receptors derive from an adult in good health. Each CDR3 is given without its conserved first and last residue.

V gene,J gene,CDR3 protein
TRBV5-4,TRBJ1-3,ASSIGATAGNTIY
TRBV28,TRBJ2-1,ASRGGAAVNEQF
TRBV7-2,TRBJ2-7,ASSLSGSYEQY
TRBV19,TRBJ1-2,ASSIDRAANYGYT
TRBV5-1,TRBJ2-3,ASSPLGQGGLSPY
TRBV11-2,TRBJ1-2,ASSLVRVGFFPERHGYT
TRBV4-1,TRBJ2-5,ASSQGQRNQETQY
TRBV5-6,TRBJ1-5,ASSLGVTGQPQH
TRBV7-6,TRBJ2-1,ASSRPTSGGVNEQF
TRBV4-3,TRBJ2-5,ASSQGPTETQY
TRBV5-4,TRBJ1-2,ASMNLQGSINYGYT
TRBV6-5,TRBJ2-1,ASSQLAGGPGEQF
TRBV5-1,TRBJ2-7,ASSMDEGEQY
TRBV9,TRBJ2-1,ASSVSSGTSPYEQF
TRBV10-2,TRBJ2-2,ASRVAGGSGELF
TRBV3-1/TRBV3-2,TRBJ2-5,ASREGKETQY
TRBV3-1/TRBV3-2,TRBJ1-1,ASSQGGVTNTEAF
TRBV7-3,TRBJ2-1,ASSPGQGYNEQF
TRBV11-3,TRBJ2-1,ASSSGTGRGYNEQF
TRBV2,TRBJ2-2,ASGNRVGTGELF
TRBV6-5,TRBJ2-5,ASSWTGIETQY
TRBV2,TRBJ1-3,ASSDYRDTGNTIY
TRBV4-3,TRBJ1-1,ASSQGSRLNTEAF
TRBV7-8,TRBJ1-6,ASSLEMGGRNSPLH
TRBV19,TRBJ2-2,ASSLSVIANTGELF
TRBV7-9,TRBJ2-7,ASSFYRSYEQY
TRBV18,TRBJ1-1,ASSQTGADTEAF
TRBV27,TRBJ1-5,ASRPGQGYSNQPQH
TRBV5-1,TRBJ2-3,ASSLEGTSGGVTDTQY
TRBV5-1,TRBJ2-7,ASSSTSGEIYEQY
TRBV24-1,TRBJ2-7,ATSDPKTGTYEQY